The T cell receptor beta chain under discussion was sequenced for a study of CD8 T cells in Susac syndrome. On this clonotype: The antigen remains unidentified.

Sequencing of TCR beta was undertaken in CD8+ and CD4+ T cells derived from blood. Isolation of CD8+ and CD4+ T cells was performed negatively, whereas enrichment of TEMRA cells was done by FACS. A quantity of about 0.5 to 1 ug RNA underwent reverse transcription using random hexamers. Amplification of TCR beta CDR3 across 54 Vbeta and 13 Jbeta was performed with immunoSEQ multiplex PCR. TCRdb fed the immunoSEQ multiplex PCR reads into MiXCR, producing one record per CDR3 protein. Seen here are approximately 170,000 distinct CDR3 sequences, approximately 92% observed once, and the top ten hold around 0.13%. The V segment lost 0 bases and the J segment 1 base; nucleotides outside the gene matches: 6. This CDR3 comprises 16 residues. Study-level findings and limits: The authors acknowledged that their TCR sequencing and HLA analysis involved a relatively small number of individuals.

Sequences were obtained from CD4+ T cells from PBMCs. This clonotype originated in a human donor in good health. V is TRBV12-3 or TRBV12-4 and J is TRBJ2-7, with 7 bases that match TRBD1. The CDR3 DNA reads as TGTGCCAGCAGTTTAGCGACCCGGGACAGATCCTACGAGCAGTACTTC. Protein product: CASSLATRDRSYEQYF.